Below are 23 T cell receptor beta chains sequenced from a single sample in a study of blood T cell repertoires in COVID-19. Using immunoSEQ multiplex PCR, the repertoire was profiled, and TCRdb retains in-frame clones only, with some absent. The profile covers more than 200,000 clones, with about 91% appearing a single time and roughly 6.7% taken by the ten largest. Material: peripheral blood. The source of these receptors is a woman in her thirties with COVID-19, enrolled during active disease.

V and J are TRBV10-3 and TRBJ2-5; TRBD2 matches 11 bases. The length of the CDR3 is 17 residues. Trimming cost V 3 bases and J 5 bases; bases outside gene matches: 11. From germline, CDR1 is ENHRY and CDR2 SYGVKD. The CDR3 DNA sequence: TGTGCCATCAGTGAAACTAGCGGGAGATCGGGGCCCGAGACCCAGTACTTC. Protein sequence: CAISETSGRSGPETQYF.

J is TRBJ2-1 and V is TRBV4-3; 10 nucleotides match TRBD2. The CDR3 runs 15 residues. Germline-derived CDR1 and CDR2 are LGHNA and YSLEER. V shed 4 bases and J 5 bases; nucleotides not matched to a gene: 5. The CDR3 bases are TGCGCCAGCAGCCCGAGCGGGAGGGATCACAATGAGCAGTTCTTC. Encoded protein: CASSPSGRDHNEQFF.

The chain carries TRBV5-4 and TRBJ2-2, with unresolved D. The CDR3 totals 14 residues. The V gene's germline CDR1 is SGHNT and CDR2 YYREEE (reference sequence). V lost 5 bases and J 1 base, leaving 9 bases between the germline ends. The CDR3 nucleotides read TGTGCCAGCAGTCCTCACGGGAACACCGGGGAGCTGTTTTTT. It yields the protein CASSPHGNTGELFF.

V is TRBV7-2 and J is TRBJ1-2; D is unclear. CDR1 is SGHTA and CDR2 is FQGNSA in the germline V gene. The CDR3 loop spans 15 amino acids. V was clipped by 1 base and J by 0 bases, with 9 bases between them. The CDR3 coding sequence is TGTGCCAGCAGCTTAGACCTGCGAGCTAACTATGGCTACACCTTC. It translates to CASSLDLRANYGYTF. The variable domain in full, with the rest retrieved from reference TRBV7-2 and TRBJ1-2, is GAGVSQSPSNKVTEKGKDVELRCDPISGHTALYWYRQSLGQGLEFLIYFQGNSAPDKSGLPSDRFSAERTGGSVSTLTIQRTQQEDSAVYLCASSLDLRANYGYTFGSGTRLTVV.

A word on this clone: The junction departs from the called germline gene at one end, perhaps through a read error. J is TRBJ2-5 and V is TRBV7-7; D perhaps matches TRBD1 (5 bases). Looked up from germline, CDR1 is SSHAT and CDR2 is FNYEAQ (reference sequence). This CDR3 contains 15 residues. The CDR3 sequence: CASSLGAQGTETQYF. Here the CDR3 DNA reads TGTGCTAGCAGCTTAGGGGCGCAGGGTACAGAGACCCAGTACTTC.

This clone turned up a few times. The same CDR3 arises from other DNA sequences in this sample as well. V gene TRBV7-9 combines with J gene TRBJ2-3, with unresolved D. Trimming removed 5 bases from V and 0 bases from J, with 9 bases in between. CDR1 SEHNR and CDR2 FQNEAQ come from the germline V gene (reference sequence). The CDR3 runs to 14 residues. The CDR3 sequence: CASSPGVSTDTQYF. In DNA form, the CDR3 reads TGTGCCAGCAGCCCCGGTGTGAGCACAGATACGCAGTATTTT.

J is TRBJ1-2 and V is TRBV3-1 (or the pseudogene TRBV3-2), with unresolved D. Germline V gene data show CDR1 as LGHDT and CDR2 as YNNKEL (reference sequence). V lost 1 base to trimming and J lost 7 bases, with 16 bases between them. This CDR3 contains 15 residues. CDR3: CASSQGLAGSAGYTF. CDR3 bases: TGTGCCAGCAGCCAAGGGCTGGCGGGATCAGCTGGCTACACCTTC.

CDR3 sequence reads: CASSLLRDSEAFF. The DNA for the CDR3 is TGTGCCAGCAGTTTACTTCGGGACAGTGAAGCTTTCTTT. This chain connects TRBV27 to TRBJ1-1; 7 bases match TRBD1. With 2 bases clipped from V and 7 bases from J, the junction kept 4 bases outside the gene matches. The CDR3 is 13 amino acids. Per germline, CDR1 MNHEY and CDR2 SMNVEV (reference sequence).

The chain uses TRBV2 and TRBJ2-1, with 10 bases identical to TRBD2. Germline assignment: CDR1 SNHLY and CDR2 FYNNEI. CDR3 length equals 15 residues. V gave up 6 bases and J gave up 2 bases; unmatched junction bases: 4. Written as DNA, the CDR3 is TGTGCCAGCAGACCGGGACTAGCGACCTACAATGAGCAGTTCTTC. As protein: CASRPGLATYNEQFF.

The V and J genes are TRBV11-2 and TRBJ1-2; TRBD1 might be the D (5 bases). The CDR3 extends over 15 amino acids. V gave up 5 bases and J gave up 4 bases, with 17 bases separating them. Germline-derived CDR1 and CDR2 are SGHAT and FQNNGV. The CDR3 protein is CASSRNGAGFYGYTF. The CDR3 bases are TGTGCCAGCAGCCGGAATGGGGCGGGGTTCTATGGCTACACCTTC.

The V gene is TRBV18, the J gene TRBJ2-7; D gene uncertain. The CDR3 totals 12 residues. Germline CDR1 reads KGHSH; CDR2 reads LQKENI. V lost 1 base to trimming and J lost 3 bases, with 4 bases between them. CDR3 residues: CASSPQHYEQYV. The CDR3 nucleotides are TGTGCCAGCTCACCACAGCACTACGAGCAGTACGTC.

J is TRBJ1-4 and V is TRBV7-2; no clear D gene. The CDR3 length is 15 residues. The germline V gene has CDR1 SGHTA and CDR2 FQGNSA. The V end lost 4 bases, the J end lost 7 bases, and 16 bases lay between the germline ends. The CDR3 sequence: CASSSAITSGEKLFF. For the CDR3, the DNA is TGTGCCAGCAGCTCAGCGATCACAAGTGGTGAAAAACTGTTTTTT.

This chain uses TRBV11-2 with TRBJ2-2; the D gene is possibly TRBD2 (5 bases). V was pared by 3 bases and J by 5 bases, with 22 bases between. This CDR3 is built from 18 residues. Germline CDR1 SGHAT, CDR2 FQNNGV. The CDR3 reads CASSFHGPDSLGTGELFF. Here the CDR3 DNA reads TGTGCCAGCAGCTTCCACGGCCCGGACTCCCTGGGGACCGGGGAGCTGTTTTTT.

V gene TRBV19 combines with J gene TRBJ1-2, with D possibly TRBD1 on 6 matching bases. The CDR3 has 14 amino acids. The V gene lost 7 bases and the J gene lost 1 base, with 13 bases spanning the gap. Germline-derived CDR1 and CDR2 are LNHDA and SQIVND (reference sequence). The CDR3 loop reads CASKFRGSNYGYTF. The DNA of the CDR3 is TGTGCCAGTAAATTCAGGGGAAGTAACTATGGCTACACCTTC.

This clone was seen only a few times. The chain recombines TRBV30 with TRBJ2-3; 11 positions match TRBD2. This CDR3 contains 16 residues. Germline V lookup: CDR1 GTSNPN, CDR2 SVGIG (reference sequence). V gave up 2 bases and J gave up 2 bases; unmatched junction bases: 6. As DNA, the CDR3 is TGTGCCTGGAGTTTAGGGACTAGCGGACACACAGATACGCAGTATTTT. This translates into CAWSLGTSGHTDTQYF.

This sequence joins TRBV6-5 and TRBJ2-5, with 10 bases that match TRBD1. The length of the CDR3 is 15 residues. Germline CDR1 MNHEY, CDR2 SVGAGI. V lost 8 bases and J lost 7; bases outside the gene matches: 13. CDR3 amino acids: CASAEGQGSLGTQYF. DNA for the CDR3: TGTGCCAGCGCTGAGGGACAGGGGTCTCTTGGGACCCAGTACTTC.

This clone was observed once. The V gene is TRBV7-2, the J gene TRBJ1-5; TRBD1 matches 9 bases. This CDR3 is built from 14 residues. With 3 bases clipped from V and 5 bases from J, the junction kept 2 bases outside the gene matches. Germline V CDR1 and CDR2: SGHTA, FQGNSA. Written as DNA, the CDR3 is TGTGCCAGCAGCTTTCGACAGGGGGATCAGCCCCAGCATTTT. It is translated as CASSFRQGDQPQHF.

CDR3 residues: CASSLQVLLDPTEAFF. The CDR3, as DNA: TGTGCCAGCAGCTTACAAGTTTTGTTAGATCCCACTGAAGCTTTCTTT. This chain joins TRBV7-2 and TRBJ1-1; no definite D call. Germline assignment: CDR1 SGHTA and CDR2 FQGNSA. V lost 2 bases to trimming and J lost 4 bases, with 17 bases between them. This CDR3 has 16 residues.

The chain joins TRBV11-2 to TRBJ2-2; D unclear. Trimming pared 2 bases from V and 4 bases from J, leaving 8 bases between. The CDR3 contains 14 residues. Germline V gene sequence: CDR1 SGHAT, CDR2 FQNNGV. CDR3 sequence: CASSLYSVTGELFF. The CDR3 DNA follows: TGTGCCAGCAGCTTATATAGTGTCACCGGGGAGCTGTTTTTT.

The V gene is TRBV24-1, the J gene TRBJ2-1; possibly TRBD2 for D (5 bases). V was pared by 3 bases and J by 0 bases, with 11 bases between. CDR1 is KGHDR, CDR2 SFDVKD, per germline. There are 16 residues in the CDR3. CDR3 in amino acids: CATSDDGDSSYNEQFF. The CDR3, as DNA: TGTGCCACCAGTGATGACGGGGATAGCTCCTACAATGAGCAGTTCTTC.

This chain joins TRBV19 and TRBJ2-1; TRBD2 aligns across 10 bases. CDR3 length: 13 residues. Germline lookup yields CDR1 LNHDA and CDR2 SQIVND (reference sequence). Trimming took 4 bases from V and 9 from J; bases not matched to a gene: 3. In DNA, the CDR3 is TGTGCCAGTAGTACGGGACTAGCGACTGAGCAGTTCTTC. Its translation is CASSTGLATEQFF. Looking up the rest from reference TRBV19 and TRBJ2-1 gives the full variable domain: DGGITQSPKYLFRKEGQNVTLSCEQNLNHDAMYWYRQDPGQGLRLIYYSQIVNDFQKGDIAEGYSVSREKKESFPLTVTSAQKNPTAFYLCASSTGLATEQFFGPGTRLTVL.

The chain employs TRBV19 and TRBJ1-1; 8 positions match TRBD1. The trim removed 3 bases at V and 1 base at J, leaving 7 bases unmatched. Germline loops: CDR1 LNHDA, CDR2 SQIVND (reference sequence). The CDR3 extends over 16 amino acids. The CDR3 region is CASSILRQGANTEAFF. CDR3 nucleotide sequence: TGTGCCAGTAGTATTCTCCGGCAGGGGGCGAACACTGAAGCTTTCTTT.

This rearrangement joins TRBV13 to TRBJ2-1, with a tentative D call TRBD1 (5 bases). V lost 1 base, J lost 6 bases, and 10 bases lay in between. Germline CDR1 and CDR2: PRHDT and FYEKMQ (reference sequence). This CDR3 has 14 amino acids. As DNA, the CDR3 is TGTGCCAGCAGCTTAGAAGGGGTTCTCAATGAGCAGTTCTTC. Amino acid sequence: CASSLEGVLNEQFF.